A single sample is the source of the 17 T cell receptor beta chains below, sequenced in a study of regulatory T cells in long-lasting Graves disease (dated by TCRdb to the early 2020s). The sample's time point, from its label and the paper: newly diagnosed GD, antithyroid drugs for less than 3 months. RNA was extracted from PBMCs in TRIzol for both TCR sequencing and RNA sequencing. Receptor amplification or capture employed multiplex PCR. Sequenced on an Illumina HiSeq 4000. iRepertoire HTBI primers and Arm-PCR amplification of CDR3 regions were used to construct TCR beta libraries. TCRdb reprocessed the public reads (quality trimming at Q25 with fastp, clone calling with MiXCR) and kept in-frame beta chains. Records with the same CDR3 protein are collapsed into one entry carrying the most frequent genes and DNA. Here the sample has almost 450,000 distinct CDR3 sequences; about a sixth occur a single time. The ten top clones hold approximately 11% of the sample.

These data also featured in a second study, about T cells in Graves' hyperthyroidism and ophthalmopathy.

Specimen: peripheral blood mononuclear cells (PBMCs), collected at new diagnosis, from a patient treated with antithyroid drugs. These receptors all come from a woman under 40 with Graves disease. Donor details come from another sample of the same person, matched by shared clones.

This clonotype came up many times. The chain employs TRBV6-1 and TRBJ1-1, with 8 nucleotides matching TRBD1. The length of the CDR3 is 15 residues. With 6 bases clipped from V and 1 base from J, the junction kept 7 bases outside the gene matches. Per germline, CDR1 MNHNS and CDR2 SASEGT. This CDR3 reads CASSFVGTGNTEAFF. CDR3 nucleotide sequence: TGTGCCAGCAGCTTCGTGGGGACAGGGAACACTGAAGCTTTCTTT.

Worth noting for this clonotype: Since a much larger clone is just one base distant, this may be a read error. The chain has TRBV3-1 and TRBJ1-6, with 8 bases lining up with TRBD1. Germline assignment: CDR1 LGHDT and CDR2 YNNKEL (reference sequence). V trimming: 6 bases; J trimming: 9 bases; junction bases outside the gene matches: 7. This CDR3 has 14 amino acids. CDR3 protein: CASRQCRGPSPLHF. In nucleotides, the CDR3 is TGTGCCAGCAGACAATGCAGGGGGCCTTCACCCCTCCACTTT.

Notes on this clonotype: The likely explanation is a read error, given a far larger clone one base away. The chain has TRBV2 and TRBJ2-7; 7 bases are a match to TRBD1. V was clipped by 6 bases and J by 7 bases; unmatched bases: 15. The CDR3 length is 15 residues. The germline V gene has CDR1 SNHLY and CDR2 FYNNEI. CDR3 in DNA: TGTGCCAGCAGGGGGACAGTATTGGTCTACAATGAGCAGTACTTC. Protein product: CASRGTVLVYNEQYF. Drawing the rest from reference TRBV2 and TRBJ2-7, the complete variable domain is EPEVTQTPSHQVTQMGQEVILRCVPISNHLYFYWYRQILGQKVEFLVSFYNNEISEKSEIFDDQFSVERPDGSNFTLKIRSTKLEDSAMYFCASRGTVLVYNEQYFGPGTRLTVT.

This clonotype was detected many times. J is TRBJ2-7 and V is TRBV18; D may match TRBD1 or TRBD2 (5 bases each). Trimming took 5 bases from V and 4 from J, leaving 12 bases between them. This CDR3 has 13 amino acids. Looked up from germline, CDR1 is KGHSH and CDR2 is LQKENI. The DNA for the CDR3 is TGTGCCAGCTCATCCTGGGACGGGTACGAGCAGTACTTC. Translating it yields CASSSWDGYEQYF.

V is TRBV7-2 and J is TRBJ1-3; no firm D call. Trimming pared 4 bases from V and 4 bases from J, leaving 20 bases between. The germline gives CDR1 SGHTA, CDR2 FQGNSA. CDR3 size: 17 residues. This CDR3 is CASSWRAAGRGGNTIYF. For the CDR3, the DNA is TGTGCCAGCAGCTGGCGTGCGGCGGGCAGAGGCGGAAACACCATATATTTT.

V usage is TRBV7-9 and J usage is TRBJ2-7; perhaps TRBD2 as D (6 bases). Looked up from germline, CDR1 is SEHNR and CDR2 is FQNEAQ (reference sequence). CDR3 length: 14 amino acids. The V end lost 1 base, the J end lost 7 bases, and 14 bases lay between the germline ends. The CDR3 coding sequence is TGTGCCAGCAGCTTAGTTAGTCCCCGGGGGGAGCAGTACTTC. Translation gives CASSLVSPRGEQYF.

This clonotype was counted between two and nine times. The gene calls are TRBV12-3 or TRBV12-4 and TRBJ1-4; D perhaps matches TRBD1 (5 bases). With 5 bases removed from V and 0 bases from J, the gap between germline ends came to 7 bases. The CDR3 is 14 amino acids. CDR3 bases: TGTGCCAGCAGTCCAGGGTCAACTAATGAAAAACTGTTTTTT. This codes for CASSPGSTNEKLFF.

CDR3 in amino acids: CASSVGTSGSPPSGYNEQFF. The CDR3 DNA reads as TGTGCCAGCAGCGTCGGGACTAGCGGGAGTCCCCCCTCAGGCTACAATGAGCAGTTCTTC. The chain couples TRBV5-6 to TRBJ2-1; 14 bases line up with TRBD2. Per the germline V gene, CDR1 is SGHDT and CDR2 is YYEEEE. V lost 4 bases, J lost 3 bases, and 15 bases stayed unmatched. The CDR3 extends over 20 amino acids.

In its sample, this clonotype was seen many times. The chain has TRBV7-2 and TRBJ1-2, with D uncertain. V lost 5 bases and J 4 bases, leaving 8 bases between the germline ends. Germline values: CDR1 SGHTA, CDR2 FQGNSA. The CDR3 contains 12 residues. The CDR3 DNA is TGTGCCAGCAGCCCCTCGCGCTATGGCTACACCTTC. Encoded protein: CASSPSRYGYTF.

V is TRBV14 and J is TRBJ2-1; 8 nucleotides line up with TRBD2. CDR1 is SGHDN and CDR2 is FVKESK in the germline V gene. The ends lost 3 bases at V and 3 bases at J; junction bases unmatched: 7. The CDR3 is 16 amino acids. DNA of the CDR3: TGTGCCAGCAGCCAGCCTGGTAGCGGGAACTACAATGAGCAGTTCTTC. Translated: CASSQPGSGNYNEQFF.

As to this clonotype: A much larger clone is a single base away; this may be a read error. J is TRBJ1-1 and V is TRBV4-3, with 9 bases matching TRBD1. This CDR3 contains 14 residues. The germline V gene has CDR1 LGHNA and CDR2 YSLEER. V was pared by 5 bases and J by 6 bases, with 7 bases of the junction left unmatched. The CDR3 protein is CASSRQGGRAEAFF. The CDR3 coding sequence is TGCGCCAGCAGCAGACAGGGGGGGCGGGCTGAAGCTTTCTTT.

This clonotype was seen repeatedly, ten times or more. The chain uses TRBV6-1 and TRBJ2-6, with 14 bases fitting TRBD2. CDR3 length equals 19 residues. J was trimmed by 2 bases and V by 9 bases; bases with no gene match: 12. Germline lookup yields CDR1 MNHNS and CDR2 SASEGT. CDR3 nucleotides: TGTGCCAGTGAACGGAACAGGGGACTAGCGGGAGCTGGGGCCAACGTCCTGACTTTC. Its protein product is CASERNRGLAGAGANVLTF.

This clonotype was counted many times. The V gene is TRBV28, the J gene TRBJ1-1; D ambiguous. Trimming left V 4 bases short and J 1 base short, with 13 bases between. The CDR3 is 15 residues long. Looked up from germline, CDR1 is MDHEN and CDR2 is SYDVKM. The CDR3 is CASSSPGSPNTEAFF. Here the CDR3 DNA reads TGTGCCAGCAGTTCCCCCGGGAGTCCGAACACTGAAGCTTTCTTT.

The V gene is TRBV20-1, the J gene TRBJ1-2; D is uncertain. Germline lookup yields CDR1 DFQATT and CDR2 SNEGSKA (reference sequence). Trimming stripped 0 bases from V and 4 bases from J, with 15 bases between. This CDR3 has 15 residues. CDR3 coding DNA: TGCAGTGCTAGAGATTTTTGGGGAGATAGCTATGGCTACACCTTC. It codes for CSARDFWGDSYGYTF.

This clonotype was found a few times. Likely a read error: the CDR3 ends without its conserved phenylalanine or tryptophan. It is unclear where the CDR3 begins or ends on the DNA, so no DNA is shown, and the CDR3 is as TCRdb lists it. This chain links TRBV4-1 with TRBJ1-1; the listed D gene, TRBD1, was not tested against the DNA. The germline CDR1 and CDR2 sequences are MGHRA and YSYEKL. Counting both end residues, the CDR3 totals 14 amino acids. CDR3 sequence reads: CASSQVSLGRDLSV.

Many counts were recorded for this clonotype. The chain combines TRBV3-1 with TRBJ1-2; D is undetermined. Per germline, CDR1 LGHDT and CDR2 YNNKEL (reference sequence). The germline V and J ends were trimmed by 3 bases and 3 bases, with 14 bases remaining between them. This CDR3 is built from 15 residues. CDR3 protein: CASSHRQDYHYGYTF. The DNA for the CDR3 is TGTGCCAGCAGCCATCGTCAGGATTACCACTATGGCTACACCTTC. The full variable domain, with the rest looked up from reference TRBV3-1 and TRBJ1-2, is DTAVSQTPKYLVTQMGNDKSIKCEQNLGHDTMYWYKQDSKKFLKIMFSYNNKELIINETVPNRFSPKSPDKAHLNLHINSLELGDSAVYFCASSHRQDYHYGYTFGSGTRLTVV.

The rearrangement uses TRBV6-2 or TRBV6-3 and TRBJ1-2; D is ambiguous. The V gene lost 11 bases and the J gene lost 14 bases, with 24 bases spanning the gap. Germline CDR1 is MNHEY and CDR2 is SVGEGT. This CDR3 spans 12 amino acids. This CDR3 reads CASQGGSGASTF. The CDR3, as DNA: TGTGCCTCCCAAGGAGGGAGTGGCGCCTCGACCTTC.